This is a list of T cell receptor beta chains from one sample in a study of CD8 T cells in ankylosing spondylitis. Via MiXCR, TCRdb re-called the 5' RACE reads, giving one row per CDR3 protein. The data show about 42,000 distinct CDR3 sequences, 3.5% to 4% seen once. The sample taken for sequencing was blood, either unsorted or a sorted T cell fraction (not recorded which). The source of these receptors is a female donor with ankylosing spondylitis or in good health (not recorded which). CDR3s include the opening cysteine and the closing phenylalanine or tryptophan. Each record gives: clone size, J gene, D gene, V gene, CDR3 DNA, CDR3 protein. The D gene is left open where the match is weak. For some rows the clone size is stated as once, few or many, or as a class when expanded; others skip it.

>few|TRBJ2-3|TRBD1|TRBV9
TGTGCCAGCAGCGGACAGGGTCCAGATACGCAGTATTTT
CASSGQGPDTQYF
>many|TRBJ2-5|.|TRBV9
TGTGCCAGCAGCGTAGCCCTAGGGGAGACCCAGTACTTC
CASSVALGETQYF
>many|TRBJ1-1|.|TRBV9
TGTGCCAGCAGCGTAGTTAACAACGCTGAAGCTTTCTTT
CASSVVNNAEAFF
>many|TRBJ2-7|TRBD2|TRBV9
TGTGCCAGCAGCGTAGGTCCGGCTAGCGGGGGGGCGTCGTCCTACGAGCAGTACTTC
CASSVGPASGGASSYEQYF
>many|TRBJ2-2|TRBD1|TRBV9
TGTGCCAGCAGCCCCCAAAGGGGACAGGGCGCCGGGGAGCTGTTTTTT
CASSPQRGQGAGELFF
>.|TRBJ2-2|.|TRBV9
TGTGCCAGCAGCGTTCAGGCAGGGCGGGGCACCGGGGAGCTGTTTTTT
CASSVQAGRGTGELFF
>many|TRBJ2-5|.|TRBV9
TGTGCCAGCACCCCCTCGGTAGGATTGGTAGAGACCCAGTACTTC
CASTPSVGLVETQYF
>many|TRBJ1-4|.|TRBV9
TGTGCCAGCAGCCCGTCGGGGGTTTATGAAAAACTGTTTTTT
CASSPSGVYEKLFF
>many|TRBJ2-3|.|TRBV9
TGTGCCAGCAGCGTAGCCCCCGGGTGGGGGCGCACAGATACGCAGTATTTT
CASSVAPGWGRTDTQYF
>many|TRBJ2-5|.|TRBV9
TGTGCCAGCAGCGCGTTAACAGGGAGGACTCAAGAGACCCAGTACTTC
CASSALTGRTQETQYF
>.|TRBJ2-7|.|TRBV9
TGTGCCAGCAGCGTAGCAGGGAGGGAGCAGTACTTC
CASSVAGREQYF
>many|TRBJ2-2|.|TRBV9
TGTGCCAGCAATAGTGGGGGGACGGAGCTGTTTTTT
CASNSGGTELFF
>medium-sized|TRBJ1-1|.|TRBV9
TGTGCCAGCAGCGTCGGCGGGGATGGCAGGCTGTCTGAAGCTTTCTTT
CASSVGGDGRLSEAFF
>many|TRBJ1-5|.|TRBV9
TGTGCCAGCAGCACCATCGACAGCCTGACGGGGCCCCAGCATTTT
CASSTIDSLTGPQHF
>many|TRBJ1-1|.|TRBV9
TGTGCCAGCAGCGTAGTCAGGGGAACTGAAGCTTTCTTT
CASSVVRGTEAFF
>many|TRBJ2-5|TRBD1|TRBV9
TGTGCCAGCAGCCCCGCCTCGACAGGGTTTGGTGAGACCCAGTACTTC
CASSPASTGFGETQYF
>.|TRBJ2-7|.|TRBV9
TGTGCCAGCAGCGTAGGAGTGGACGGCGAGCAGTACTTC
CASSVGVDGEQYF
>many|TRBJ2-7|.|TRBV9
TGTGCCAGCAGCGTAGTAGGAGGGGAGGTTTACTTC
CASSVVGGEVYF
>many|TRBJ2-7|.|TRBV9
TGTGCCAGCAGCCCCAGAGGGAGCTCCTACGAGCAGTACTTC
CASSPRGSSYEQYF
>medium-sized|TRBJ1-4|.|TRBV9
TGTGCCAGCAGCGCCGGCTATGGCGAAAAACTGTTTTTT
CASSAGYGEKLFF